This T cell receptor (beta chain) stems from a study of post-analysis software for immune sequencing data. Across the study: Recorded disease courses covered relapsing-remitting, secondary progressive and progressive-relapsing multiple sclerosis. Some patients had no subtype annotation.

Prepared TCR beta cDNA libraries contained unique molecular identifiers. Each batch of roughly 1 to 11 million T cells produced approximately 470,000 cDNA molecules. TCRdb analysed the PCR reads with MiXCR anew, one entry per CDR3 protein. The sample holds fewer than 850,000 distinct CDR3 sequences, just over 45% seen once. In regard to this clonotype: Its matching antigen is unknown.

The CDR3 has 16 amino acids. The V gene lost 1 base and the J gene lost 0 bases, with 11 bases spanning the gap. Germline V CDR1 and CDR2: SGHTA, FQGNSA. General observations from the study: Several TRBV segments (TRBV5-6, TRBV5-1 and TRBV20-1 among them) occurred more frequently in patients than in controls. Normalized Chao1 diversity was significantly lower in multiple sclerosis patients than in controls.

Specimen: blood. The chain joins TRBV7-2 to TRBJ2-3; perhaps D is TRBD1 or TRBD2 (5 bases each). This clonotype originated in a girl under 18 with multiple sclerosis. The CDR3 reads CASSLGDGGSTDTQYF. CDR3 DNA sequence: TGTGCCAGCAGCTTAGGGGACGGCGGAAGCACAGATACGCAGTATTTT.